These 17 T cell receptor beta chains were sequenced from one sample in a study of spatial heterogeneity in lung cancer. Time point given: sample taken at primary tumor resection. Unsorted whole RNA samples from tumor, nontumor lung or frozen PBMC were sequenced. Using its own MiXCR run on the 5' RACE reads, TCRdb lists one record per CDR3 protein. The top ten hold roughly 7.2% of the sample, which has roughly 100,000 distinct CDR3 sequences, approximately 8.6% seen once. The sample in question was PBMCs, obtained at surgery. All receptors come from a male donor with early-stage non-small cell lung cancer.

The V and J genes are TRBV5-1 and TRBJ2-3, with 8 bases matching TRBD1. The V gene's germline CDR1 is SGHRS and CDR2 YFSETQ. The CDR3 extends over 16 amino acids. The V gene end was trimmed by 4 bases and the J gene end by 3 bases; junction bases not matched to a gene: 10. Written as DNA, the CDR3 is TGCGCCAGCAGCCAGAGGACAGGGCTGGGAACAGATACGCAGTATTTT. It yields the protein CASSQRTGLGTDTQYF.

The V and J genes are TRBV9 and TRBJ2-7; the D gene could be TRBD1 or TRBD2 (5 bases each). Deletions cut 0 bases from V and 0 bases from J, with 10 bases between. The CDR3 covers 15 residues. Looked up from germline, CDR1 is SGDLS and CDR2 is YYNGEE. In DNA, the CDR3 is TGTGCCAGCAGCGTAGACCCCGGGACCTCCTACGAGCAGTACTTC. This sequence encodes CASSVDPGTSYEQYF.

The genes are TRBV5-1 and TRBJ1-1, with 7 nucleotides matching TRBD1. CDR1 is SGHRS and CDR2 is YFSETQ in the germline V gene. CDR3 size: 12 residues. V gave up 4 bases and J gave up 10 bases; unmatched junction bases: 7. The CDR3 sequence is CASSPQGPGAFF. The CDR3 DNA sequence: TGCGCCAGCAGCCCACAGGGGCCGGGAGCTTTCTTT.

This clonotype has a count of ten or more. The rearrangement joins TRBV28 to TRBJ1-6, with 9 bases aligning to TRBD1. The V gene end was trimmed by 7 bases and the J gene end by 8 bases; junction bases not matched to a gene: 6. Germline values: CDR1 MDHEN, CDR2 SYDVKM. The CDR3 loop spans 14 amino acids. In nucleotides, the CDR3 is TGTGCCAGCATCCCGGGACAGGGTTATTCACCCCTCCACTTT. Its protein is CASIPGQGYSPLHF.

The table lists this clonotype with a few counts. The chain uses TRBV5-1 and TRBJ2-1; D not certain. The germline CDR1 and CDR2 sequences are SGHRS and YFSETQ. The CDR3 contains 15 residues. The V gene lost 0 bases and the J gene lost 0 bases, with 7 bases spanning the gap. CDR3 region: CASSLVPDSYNEQFF. The CDR3, as DNA: TGCGCCAGCAGCTTGGTTCCGGACTCCTACAATGAGCAGTTCTTC.

This clonotype was seen more than once but under ten times. The chain joins TRBV29-1 to TRBJ2-5; TRBD2 is a possible D gene (5 bases). Trimming removed 3 bases at V and 7 bases at J, with 24 bases between. Germline V gene sequence: CDR1 SQVTM, CDR2 ANQGSEA. The CDR3 runs 16 residues. CDR3 amino acids: CSVDLFLRTGLGTQYF. CDR3 DNA sequence: TGCAGCGTTGACCTTTTCCTACGGACTGGTTTGGGGACCCAGTACTTC.

V is TRBV7-8 and J is TRBJ1-1, with D possibly being TRBD1 (5 bases). Germline-derived CDR1 and CDR2 are SGHVS and FQNEAQ. The V and J ends lost 3 bases and 4 bases respectively, with 24 bases between them. The CDR3 consists of 18 residues. The CDR3, as DNA: TGTGCCAGCAGCTTCGGAAGGGCCCTTCTGGGGACTACCACTGAAGCTTTCTTT. Translation: CASSFGRALLGTTTEAFF. Supplemented by reference TRBV7-8 and TRBJ1-1, the full variable domain reads GAGVSQSPRYKVAKRGQDVALRCDPISGHVSLFWYQQALGQGPEFLTYFQNEAQLDKSGLPSDRFFAERPEGSVSTLKIQRTQQEDSAVYLCASSFGRALLGTTTEAFFGQGTRLTVV.

This clonotype was counted at least ten times. The chain is built from TRBV6-1 and TRBJ2-7; D gene ambiguous. This CDR3 has 12 residues. CDR1 and CDR2 (germline): MNHNS, SASEGT. The V end lost 4 bases, the J end lost 2 bases, and 6 bases lay between the germline ends. The CDR3 spells CASSASAYEQYF. DNA for the CDR3: TGTGCCAGCAGTGCAAGCGCCTACGAGCAGTACTTC.

In its sample, this clonotype was seen many times. J is TRBJ2-1 and V is TRBV5-1; TRBD1 might be the D (6 bases). V dropped 0 bases and J dropped 9 bases, with 19 bases sitting between them. Germline CDR1 is SGHRS and CDR2 is YFSETQ. This CDR3 is 16 amino acids long. In DNA form, the CDR3 reads TGCGCCAGCAGCTTGGTGAGAAACAGGGACATCAGTGAGCAGTTCTTC. It codes for CASSLVRNRDISEQFF.

The rearrangement links TRBV20-1 to TRBJ1-2, with 7 bases identical to TRBD1. Germline loops: CDR1 DFQATT, CDR2 SNEGSKA (reference sequence). V shed 0 bases, J shed 7 bases, and the junction held 11 bases outside the gene matches. The CDR3 runs to 15 residues. This CDR3 is CSARDASGTAFGYTF. The CDR3 nucleotides are TGCAGTGCTAGAGATGCCTCCGGGACAGCTTTTGGCTACACCTTC.

Points on this clonotype: Since a much larger clone is just one base distant, this may be a read error. This rearrangement joins TRBV5-6 to TRBJ1-2; 9 nucleotides align to TRBD1. Germline V CDR1 and CDR2: SGHDT, YYEEEE. The CDR3 has 13 amino acids. In DNA form, the CDR3 reads TGTGTCAGCAGCAGGGGACAGGGCTATGGCTACACCTTC. It translates to CVSSRGQGYGYTF. The full variable domain, completed using reference TRBV5-6 and TRBJ1-2, is DAGVTQSPTHLIKTRGQQVTLRCSPKSGHDTVSWYQQALGQGPQFIFQYYEEEERQRGNFPDRFSGHQFPNYSSELNVNALLLGDSALYLCVSSRGQGYGYTFGSGTRLTVV.

This rearrangement joins TRBV5-1 to TRBJ2-7; TRBD1 matches 12 bases. The V gene end was trimmed by 5 bases and the J gene end by 1 base; junction bases not matched to a gene: 1. This CDR3 region has 14 residues. Germline CDR1 reads SGHRS; CDR2 reads YFSETQ. This CDR3 reads CASRGQGASYEQYF. CDR3 in DNA: TGCGCCAGCAGGGGACAGGGGGCGTCCTACGAGCAGTACTTC.

This clonotype was detected only a few times. The chain joins TRBV12-3 or TRBV12-4 to TRBJ2-3; 11 bases line up with TRBD2. The ends lost 3 bases at V and 4 bases at J; junction bases unmatched: 6. This CDR3 comprises 16 residues. The CDR3 coding sequence is TGTGCCAGCAGTTTCTTAGCGGGGGGGCCTCCAGATACGCAGTATTTT. It encodes CASSFLAGGPPDTQYF.

This clonotype was found many times. The chain joins TRBV20-1 to TRBJ2-5, with TRBD2 identical over 8 bases. The CDR3 has 14 residues. Looked up from germline, CDR1 is DFQATT and CDR2 is SNEGSKA (reference sequence). The V segment lost 4 bases and the J segment 4 bases; nucleotides outside the gene matches: 8. CDR3 amino acids: CSATPGRGGETQYF. Written as DNA, the CDR3 is TGCAGTGCTACTCCCGGGAGGGGAGGAGAGACCCAGTACTTC.

This clonotype was observed many times. This chain uses TRBV18 with TRBJ2-6, with D possibly TRBD2 on 6 matching bases. CDR1 is KGHSH, CDR2 LQKENI, per germline. This CDR3 is 17 amino acids long. Trimming removed 0 bases at V and 0 bases at J, with 9 bases between. The CDR3 reads CASSPPGGNSGANVLTF. In DNA, the CDR3 is TGTGCCAGCTCACCACCGGGCGGGAACTCTGGGGCCAACGTCCTGACTTTC.

This clonotype has at least ten counts. The V and J genes are TRBV12-3 or TRBV12-4 and TRBJ1-5, with D uncertain. The CDR3 is 13 residues long. Trimming shortened V by 2 bases and J by 5 bases, and 7 bases separated the two germline ends. The CDR3 region has the DNA TGTGCCAGCAGTTTACGGGGAGATCAGCCCCAGCATTTT. Translation gives CASSLRGDQPQHF.

The rearrangement joins TRBV3-1 to TRBJ2-5; the match to TRBD2 covers 8 bases. The CDR3 runs 15 residues. The germline CDR1 and CDR2 sequences are LGHDT and YNNKEL (reference sequence). After removal of 1 base from V and 9 bases from J, the junction contained 10 bases not matched to a gene. The CDR3 region has the DNA TGTGCCAGCAGCCAAGCGGGGGGGTTAGTAGGGGCCCAGTACTTC. Its protein is CASSQAGGLVGAQYF.